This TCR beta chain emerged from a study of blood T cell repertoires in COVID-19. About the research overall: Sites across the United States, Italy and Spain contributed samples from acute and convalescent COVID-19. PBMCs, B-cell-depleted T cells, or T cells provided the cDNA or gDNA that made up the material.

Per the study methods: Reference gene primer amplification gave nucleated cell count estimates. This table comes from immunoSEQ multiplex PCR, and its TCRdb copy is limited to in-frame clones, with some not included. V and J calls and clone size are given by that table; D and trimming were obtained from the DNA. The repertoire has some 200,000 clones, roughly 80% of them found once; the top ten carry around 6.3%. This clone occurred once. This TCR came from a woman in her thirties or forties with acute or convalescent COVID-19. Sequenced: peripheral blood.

The CDR3 nucleotides are TGTGCCAGCAGCCCCGGGACGCGGACAGACGAAGAGCAGTTCTTC. Amino acids: CASSPGTRTDEEQFF. V usage is TRBV11-1 and J usage is TRBJ2-1, with D possibly TRBD1 on 6 matching bases. V was cut by 5 bases and J by 10 bases, with 21 bases left in between. Germline assignment: CDR1 SGHAT and CDR2 FQDESV (reference sequence). This CDR3 region has 15 residues.